This T cell receptor beta chain was captured by sequencing in a study of T cells in Graves' hyperthyroidism and ophthalmopathy. Looking at the study overall: At the time of initial diagnosis and before any treatment, peripheral blood was collected. Study-level results: Most thyroid clonotypes that were expanded above 0.001 also turned up in blood.

The source material, RNA transcripts, was used to amplify TCR beta CDR3 regions. The HTBI primer set was used in a first-round RT-PCR of the TCR CDR3. Each CDR3 protein is one row after TCRdb ran MiXCR on the multiplex PCR reads. In the table there are about 840,000 distinct CDR3 sequences, 35% to 45% of which are singletons. Germline CDR1 and CDR2: SQVTM and ANQGSEA. Trimming left V 7 bases short and J 2 bases short, with 18 bases between. This CDR3 region has 14 residues. It was considered stable Graves' hyperthyroidism when ophthalmopathy did not progress within 18 months. On this clonotype: Its antigen remains unidentified.

The rearrangement links TRBV29-1 to TRBJ2-7; a weak D match, TRBD2 (5 bases). The sequence was collected from a man in his late teens or twenties with Graves' hyperthyroidism. Sequenced material: blood. In nucleotides, the CDR3 is TGCAGCGCCCGACGGGGAGATGGGGCCTACGAGCAGTACTTC. It codes for CSARRGDGAYEQYF.